This TCR beta chain was sequenced for a study of cytomegalovirus exposure and HLA in healthy donors. The V and J ends lost 6 bases and 5 bases, in that order; junction bases with no gene match: 13. Germline V gives CDR1 WNHNN, CDR2 SYGVQD (reference sequence). This CDR3 spans 16 amino acids. The protocol was immunoSEQ multiplex PCR, while the TCRdb copy is restricted to in-frame clones and leaves out a portion. The sample consists of 120,000 to 150,000 clones, over 80% of them appearing once. This receptor was taken from a man in his late teens or twenties in good health and CMV-seropositive. Sequenced: PBMCs. This chain links TRBV10-1 with TRBJ1-1; 9 nucleotides line up with TRBD1. The CDR3 region is CASSEGTGGVGTEAFF. The CDR3 region has the DNA TGCGCCAGCAGCGAAGGAACAGGGGGCGTAGGGACTGAAGCTTTCTTT.